A selection of T cell receptor beta chains follows, all from one sample in a study of blood T cell repertoires in COVID-19. Profiled with immunoSEQ multiplex PCR; TCRdb holds only in-frame clones, not every one. The table has some 130,000 clones, 80% seen once; the top ten hold 1.5% to 2%. Sequenced sample: peripheral blood. Receptor source: a man between 65 and 85 years old with acute or convalescent COVID-19. Each CDR3 is given with its conserved first and last residue. A D gene is named only where the DNA matches it firmly. The size entry is marked missing in some rows and otherwise reads once, few, many or a size class.

j_gene,abundance,d_gene,v_gene,CDR3aa,CDR3nt
TRBJ2-7,NA,NA,TRBV5-1,CASSWGQGTSYEQYF,TGCGCCAGCAGCTGGGGCCAGGGGACCTCCTACGAGCAGTACTTC
TRBJ1-2,once,NA,TRBV6-1,CASSEAFFSGTRWSGYTF,TGTGCCAGCAGTGAAGCGTTTTTTTCCGGGACTCGATGGTCTGGCTACACCTTC
TRBJ2-7,NA,TRBD2,TRBV4-1,CASSLERGVGEQYF,TGCGCCAGCAGCCTAGAACGGGGGGTTGGGGAGCAGTACTTC
TRBJ1-5,NA,TRBD1,TRBV5-1,CASSLAGDRAQPQHF,TGCGCCAGCAGCTTAGCAGGGGACAGGGCTCAGCCCCAGCATTTT
TRBJ2-7,NA,TRBD2,TRBV2,CASSDPTLAGRSYEQYF,TGTGCCAGCAGTGACCCCACCCTAGCGGGGCGTTCCTACGAGCAGTACTTC
TRBJ1-6,NA,NA,TRBV7-2,CASSLEPSYSPLHF,TGTGCCAGCAGCTTAGAGCCATCTTATTCACCCCTCCACTTT
TRBJ1-4,NA,NA,TRBV13,CASSNGQSNEKLFF,TGTGCCAGCAGCAACGGACAGAGTAATGAAAAACTGTTTTTT
TRBJ1-6,few,TRBD1,TRBV27,CASSPRQGGNSPLHF,TGTGCCAGCAGTCCACGACAGGGCGGTAATTCACCCCTCCACTTT
TRBJ1-2,NA,TRBD1,TRBV5-4,CASSLRGGGNYGYTF,TGTGCCAGCAGCTTGAGAGGGGGCGGTAACTATGGCTACACCTTC
TRBJ2-7,NA,TRBD1,TRBV5-6,CASSRRVWDRAYEQYF,TGTGCCAGCAGCCGCCGGGTCTGGGACAGGGCCTACGAGCAGTACTTC
TRBJ1-2,NA,TRBD1,TRBV25-1,CASSPTGGNYGYTF,TGTGCCAGCAGCCCGACAGGGGGGAACTATGGCTACACCTTC
TRBJ1-1,NA,NA,TRBV2,CASNPQFTEAFF,TGTGCCAGCAATCCCCAATTCACTGAAGCTTTCTTT
TRBJ2-2,NA,NA,TRBV14,CASSPRLGGTGELFF,TGTGCCAGCAGCCCCAGGTTAGGGGGCACCGGGGAGCTGTTTTTT
TRBJ1-1,many,TRBD1,TRBV7-9,CASRNRRDRETEAFF,TGTGCCAGCAGGAACCGCCGGGACAGGGAGACTGAAGCTTTCTTT
TRBJ1-1,NA,NA,TRBV7-2,CASSLGEHTEAFF,TGTGCCAGCAGCTTAGGGGAGCACACTGAAGCTTTCTTT
TRBJ2-7,NA,NA,TRBV29-1,CSVVVTSYEQYF,TGCAGCGTTGTAGTTACCTCCTACGAGCAGTACTTC
TRBJ1-1,NA,TRBD1,TRBV2,CASTKFRQGLNTEAFF,TGTGCCAGCACTAAATTCCGACAGGGGCTGAACACTGAAGCTTTCTTT
TRBJ1-3,NA,NA,TRBV19,CASGQISGNTIYF,TGTGCCAGCGGACAGATCTCTGGAAACACCATATATTTT
TRBJ2-1,few,TRBD1,TRBV20-1,CSASTDRAATEQFF,TGCAGTGCTAGTACGGACAGGGCGGCGACTGAGCAGTTCTTC
TRBJ2-1,few,TRBD2,TRBV2,CASGAGAYNEQFF,TGTGCCAGCGGGGCGGGGGCCTACAATGAGCAGTTCTTC